The entry below gives a single T cell receptor beta chain sequence along with its context. Germline-derived CDR1 and CDR2 are MGHRA and YSYEKL. V was shortened by 0 bases and J by 5 bases, with 16 bases between the two germline ends. This CDR3 has 16 amino acids. This sample stems from a study of T cells in Graves' hyperthyroidism and ophthalmopathy. The authors took PBMCs from roughly 10 ml fresh peripheral blood. RNA transcripts were the template for amplifying TCR beta CDR3 regions. Primed by the HTBI set, a first-round RT-PCR was run on the TCR CDR3. MiXCR was run by TCRdb on the multiplex PCR reads, yielding one entry per CDR3 protein. Seen here are 400,000 to 550,000 distinct CDR3 sequences, roughly a quarter observed once, and the top ten hold over 9%.

The rearrangement links TRBV4-1 to TRBJ1-1; no reliable D call. Sequenced sample: blood. The sequence derives from a woman aged 25 to 39 with Graves' ophthalmopathy. The CDR3 region is CASSQDPGEVGTEAFF. The CDR3 DNA reads as TGCGCCAGCAGCCAAGATCCTGGGGAGGTGGGAACTGAAGCTTTCTTT.